This T cell receptor beta chain is drawn from a study of response to subunit inactivated influenza vaccine. Study findings and constraints: The authors suggested that every seasonal influenza vaccination recruits few new T cells.

Between the trimmed V and J ends, which lost 0 bases and 5 bases, there was a span of 20 bases. The CDR3 sequence is 17 residues long. Per germline, CDR1 MNHEY and CDR2 SMNVEV (reference sequence). Each CDR3 protein is one row after TCRdb ran MiXCR on the RT-PCR reads. The table lists 500,000 to 600,000 distinct CDR3 sequences, 12% of them singletons, with more than 8.5% in the top ten. This clonotype was counted ten times or more. Its target is unknown. This chain links TRBV27 with TRBJ2-7; D not resolved. Material: PBMCs from blood, obtained on the day of vaccination. This TCR was sampled from a man over 45 who received an inactivated influenza vaccine. CDR3 sequence reads: CASSLSANAVGINEQYF. The CDR3 bases are TGTGCCAGCAGTTTATCGGCCAATGCAGTAGGTATAAACGAGCAGTACTTC.